This T cell receptor (beta chain) was observed in a study of persistence of HIV-infected CD4 T cells. Turning to the study itself: CD4+ T cells responding to CMV or HIV-1 Gag were isolated. Study-level findings and limits: Within sorted populations, more oligoclonal TCRs accompanied more oligoclonal proviruses. Bulk TCR data could not be restricted to HIV-1-infected CMV-responding cells.

Turning to this clone: Its antigen is unknown.

An overlapping HIV-1 Gag peptide pool stimulated these cells at 0.95 to 1 ug/peptide/mL. Sorted nonresponding memory CD4+ T cells were CD40L-negative, CD69-negative, CD45RO-high. CD8+ T cells were removed from PBMCs prior to stimulation. The V gene's germline CDR1 is LNHNV and CDR2 YYDKDF (reference sequence). This CDR3 spans 13 amino acids. Trimming removed 3 bases at V and 7 bases at J, with 10 bases between. The immunoSEQ assay was version 4, run in survey mode. Sequencing was performed with immunoSEQ multiplex PCR; in TCRdb, only in-frame clones are kept and a portion is missing. The sample yields around 42,000 clones, 78% seen once.

The receptor's source is an adult man with HIV who was CMV-seropositive. The chain combines TRBV15 with TRBJ2-1; D unclear. The sequences come from CD4+ T cells sorted from PBMCs after approximately 19-hour stimulation, collected from a patient who received antiretroviral therapy. The CDR3 DNA sequence: TGTGCCACCAGCAGTGGTCTTGGGAATGAGCAGTTCTTC. Translating it yields CATSSGLGNEQFF. Looking up the rest from reference TRBV15 and TRBJ2-1 gives the full variable domain: DAMVIQNPRYQVTQFGKPVTLSCSQTLNHNVMYWYQQKSSQAPKLLFHYYDKDFNNEADTPDNFQSRRPNTSFCFLDIRSPGLGDTAMYLCATSSGLGNEQFFGPGTRLTVL.